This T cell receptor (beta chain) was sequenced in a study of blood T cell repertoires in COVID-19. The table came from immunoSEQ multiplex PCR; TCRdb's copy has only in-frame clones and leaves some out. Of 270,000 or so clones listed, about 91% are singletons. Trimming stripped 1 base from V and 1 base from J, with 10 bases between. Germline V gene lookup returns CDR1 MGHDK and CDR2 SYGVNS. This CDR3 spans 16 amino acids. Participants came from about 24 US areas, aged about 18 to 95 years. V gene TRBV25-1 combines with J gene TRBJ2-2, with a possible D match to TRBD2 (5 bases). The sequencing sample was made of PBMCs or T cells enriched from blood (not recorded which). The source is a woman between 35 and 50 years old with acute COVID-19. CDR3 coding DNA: TGTGCCAGCAGTGAATTTCTAGCAGGGAACACCGGGGAGCTGTTTTTT. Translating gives CASSEFLAGNTGELFF.